The 7 T cell receptor beta chains in this list originate from one sample, sequenced in a study of blood T cells in healthy people across ages. Then a second PCR, running about 6 to 12 cycles, was carried out with a sample-barcoded 5' primer and a J-beta primer mix. Each CDR3 protein gets one entry after TCRdb re-called the 5' RACE reads with MiXCR. The data contain over 700,000 distinct CDR3 sequences, just under 25% of them singletons. Another study also made use of these data, one on T cells of mothers and their children.

The sequenced sample was blood. The receptors here all came from a boy under 18 in good health.

This clonotype occurred a few times. The chain employs TRBV11-2 and TRBJ2-5; possibly TRBD1 for D (6 bases). Gene TRBJ2-1 matches the end of the DNA better, so the J call may be wrong. The CDR3 has 13 residues. The germline V gene has CDR1 SGHAT and CDR2 FQNNGV. Here the CDR3 reads CASSIDRNNEQFF. CDR3 DNA sequence: TGTGCCAGCAGCATCGACAGGAACAATGAGCAGTTCTTC.

This clonotype has only a few counts. An end of the junction differs from the germline gene, which may be a read error. V is TRBV29-1 and J is TRBJ1-2; D unresolved. Germline CDR1 reads SQVTM; CDR2 reads ANQGSEA. The CDR3 runs to 14 residues. DNA of the CDR3: TGCAGCGTTGAATCGAGGGAGGTCCTCTATAGCTACACCTTC. Residues: CSVESREVLYSYTF.

This clonotype occurred a few times. V usage is TRBV28 and J usage is TRBJ2-1; TRBD2 aligns across 7 bases. CDR3 length: 14 residues. Per germline, CDR1 MDHEN and CDR2 SYDVKM. With V trimmed by 5 bases and J by 6 bases, 7 bases remained unmatched. The CDR3: CASSHRLAGNEQFF. CDR3 coding DNA: TGTGCCAGCAGTCATAGGTTAGCGGGCAATGAGCAGTTCTTC. The variable domain in full, completed from reference TRBV28 and TRBJ2-1, reads DVKVTQSSRYLVKRTGEKVFLECVQDMDHENMFWYRQDPGLGLRLIYFSYDVKMKEKGDIPEGYSVSREKKERFSLILESASTNQTSMYLCASSHRLAGNEQFFGPGTRLTVL.

This clonotype was counted between two and nine times. The CDR3: CASSSDPSGSSEQYF. The CDR3 region has the DNA TGTGCCAGCAGCTCTGATCCTAGCGGGAGTAGCGAGCAGTACTTC. The rearrangement uses TRBV7-2 and TRBJ2-7; TRBD2 agrees at 10 bases. Germline V gives CDR1 SGHTA, CDR2 FQGNSA. The CDR3 extends over 15 amino acids. J lost 6 bases, V lost 4 bases, and 9 bases had no gene match.

The V and J genes are TRBV6-9 and TRBJ1-1, with a weak D call TRBD1 (5 bases). Germline loops: CDR1 MNHGY, CDR2 SVAAGI. The CDR3 spans 13 residues. V lost 8 bases and J lost 6, with 16 bases in between. For the CDR3, the DNA is TGTGCCAGCCGTTCCGGAAGGGGATCTGAAGCTTTCTTT. It encodes CASRSGRGSEAFF.

The chain links TRBV9 to TRBJ2-7, with TRBD2 identical over 8 bases. Looked up from germline, CDR1 is SGDLS and CDR2 is YYNGEE. V shed 4 bases and J 2 bases; nucleotides not matched to a gene: 8. This CDR3 is 15 amino acids long. CDR3 coding DNA: TGTGCCAGCAGCCCTCTGGGCGGGGGGACCTACGAGCAGTACTTC. Amino acids: CASSPLGGGTYEQYF.

V usage is TRBV27 and J usage is TRBJ2-3; 8 bases are a match to TRBD1. The length of the CDR3 is 14 residues. V lost 2 bases to trimming and J lost 4 bases; unmatched junction nucleotides: 2. In germline, CDR1 is MNHEY, CDR2 SMNVEV (reference sequence). CDR3 bases: TGTGCCAGCAGTTTAACAGGGGGGCCAGATACGCAGTATTTT. This gives the protein CASSLTGGPDTQYF.